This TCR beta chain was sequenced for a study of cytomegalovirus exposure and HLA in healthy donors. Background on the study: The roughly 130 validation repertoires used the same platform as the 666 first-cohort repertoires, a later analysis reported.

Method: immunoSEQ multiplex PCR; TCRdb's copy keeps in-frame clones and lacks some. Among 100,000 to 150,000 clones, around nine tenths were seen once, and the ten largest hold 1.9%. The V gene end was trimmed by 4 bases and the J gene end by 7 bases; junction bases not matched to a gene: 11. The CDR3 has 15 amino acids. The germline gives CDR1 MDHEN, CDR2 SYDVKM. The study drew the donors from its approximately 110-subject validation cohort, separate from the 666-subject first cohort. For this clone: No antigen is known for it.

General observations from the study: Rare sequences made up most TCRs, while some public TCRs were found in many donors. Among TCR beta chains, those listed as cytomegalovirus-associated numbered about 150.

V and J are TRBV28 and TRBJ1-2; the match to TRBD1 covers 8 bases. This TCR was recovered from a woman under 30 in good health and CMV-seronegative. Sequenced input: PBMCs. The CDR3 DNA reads TGTGCCAGCAGTTCACCCGGGACAGGTTCCGTTGGCTACACCTTC. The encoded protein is CASSSPGTGSVGYTF.